This is a list of T cell receptor beta chains from one sample in a study of CD8+ T cells in alopecia areata. Here immunoSEQ multiplex PCR was the method, and the copy in TCRdb shows in-frame clones only, minus some. The sample includes about 200,000 clones, roughly 60% of them seen just once. The material sequenced was CD4+ T cells sorted from blood, taken at week 24, from a patient treated with tofacitinib. All receptors derive from a human donor with alopecia areata. Each CDR3 is given with its conserved first and last residue. Each record gives: J gene, D gene, CDR3 length, clone size, V gene, CDR3 protein, CDR3 DNA. D genes are given only for firm matches. The listing skips clone size in some rows; elsewhere it reads once, few, many or a size class.

TRBJ1-2 TRBD1 13 once TRBV27 CASSTRQGYGYTF TGTGCCAGCAGTACCAGACAGGGGTATGGCTACACCTTC
TRBJ2-1 NA 12 NA TRBV9 CASSPYYNEQFF TGTGCCAGCAGCCCCTACTATAATGAGCAGTTCTTC
TRBJ2-3 TRBD2 17 NA TRBV4-2 CASSQDKGTSGSDTQYF TGTGCCAGCAGCCAAGATAAGGGGACTAGCGGTTCAGATACGCAGTATTTT
TRBJ1-1 NA 13 NA TRBV4-3 CASSQTGHPEAFF TGCGCCAGCAGCCAAACCGGACATCCTGAAGCTTTCTTT
TRBJ1-2 NA 15 NA TRBV4-3 CASSQLTGANYGYTF TGCGCCAGCAGCCAATTGACAGGAGCCAACTATGGCTACACCTTC
TRBJ2-6 NA 17 NA TRBV18 CASSPLGASSGANVLTF TGTGCCAGCTCACCGTTGGGGGCCTCCTCTGGGGCCAACGTCCTGACTTTC
TRBJ2-7 TRBD1 16 NA TRBV5-4 CASSPGTGDLSYEQYF TGTGCCAGCAGCCCCGGGACAGGGGATTTGTCCTACGAGCAGTACTTC
TRBJ2-2 TRBD1 16 NA TRBV29-1 CSVEVIRGQGTGELFF TGCAGCGTTGAAGTAATACGAGGACAGGGAACGGGGGAGCTGTTTTTT
TRBJ2-1 TRBD2 16 NA TRBV7-2 CASSLAIAGGMGEQFF TGTGCCAGCAGCTTAGCGATAGCGGGGGGGATGGGTGAGCAGTTCTTC
TRBJ2-7 TRBD1 17 NA TRBV30 CAWSVHWGTGRAYEQYF TGTGCCTGGAGTGTACATTGGGGGACAGGGAGAGCCTACGAGCAGTACTTC
TRBJ1-5 NA 15 NA TRBV15 CATSRDRRVAQPQHF TGTGCCACCAGCAGAGATAGAAGGGTCGCCCAGCCCCAGCATTTT
TRBJ1-1 NA 11 NA TRBV29-1 CSAHANTEAFF TGCAGCGCCCACGCAAACACTGAAGCTTTCTTT
TRBJ2-1 NA 11 NA TRBV20-1 CSARGWGEQFF TGCAGTGCTCGGGGGTGGGGTGAGCAGTTCTTC
TRBJ1-5 TRBD1 15 few TRBV27 CASSPTPTGGQPQHF TGTGCCAGCAGTCCGACACCGACAGGGGGTCAGCCCCAGCATTTT
TRBJ1-1 NA 12 NA TRBV30 CAWSAIRNEAFF TGTGCCTGGAGTGCCATCCGGAATGAAGCTTTCTTT
TRBJ2-5 NA 14 few TRBV29-1 CSSFRTDRQETQYF TGCAGCAGTTTCAGAACAGACAGACAAGAGACCCAGTACTTC
TRBJ2-1 TRBD2 17 NA TRBV9 CASSIDPSGGYYNEQFF TGTGCCAGCAGCATAGACCCTAGCGGGGGGTATTACAATGAGCAGTTCTTC
TRBJ1-5 TRBD1 14 NA TRBV2 CASGTGASNQPQHF TGTGCCAGTGGGACAGGGGCTTCCAATCAGCCCCAGCATTTT
TRBJ2-3 TRBD2 16 NA TRBV30 CAWSEGLAITTDTQYF TGTGCCTGGAGTGAAGGACTAGCGATCACCACAGATACGCAGTATTTT
TRBJ1-4 NA 15 many TRBV5-5 CASSAQGVINEKLFF TGTGCCAGCAGCGCCCAAGGGGTGATTAATGAAAAACTGTTTTTT
TRBJ1-1 TRBD1 14 NA TRBV7-2 CASSRQGRLTEAFF TGTGCCAGCAGCCGACAGGGGCGGCTCACTGAAGCTTTCTTT
TRBJ1-2 NA 11 NA TRBV5-4 CASSFSGVYTF TGTGCCAGCAGCTTCTCAGGGGTCTACACCTTC
TRBJ2-3 NA 15 NA TRBV7-3 CASSLRETSTDTQYF TGTGCCAGCAGCTTAAGGGAGACTAGCACAGATACGCAGTATTTT
TRBJ2-1 TRBD2 20 NA TRBV4-1 CASSARQKGGAGGPNNEQFF TGCGCCAGCAGTGCAAGACAAAAAGGAGGAGCGGGAGGGCCCAACAATGAGCAGTTCTTC
TRBJ2-1 TRBD2 18 NA TRBV27 CASSLRIGRGGRNNEQFF TGTGCCAGCAGTTTGAGGATAGGGCGGGGGGGCCGGAACAATGAGCAGTTCTTC